This TCR beta chain was identified in a study of T cell responses to AZD1222 COVID-19 vaccine (dated by TCRdb to the early 2020s). Regarding the study in general: Because spike-specific TCR depth and breadth did not differ between the two schedules, AZD1222 recipients who got a second dose at roughly 4 weeks were pooled with those who got a second dose at roughly 12 weeks. TCR sequencing covered fewer than 250 trial participants: 200 to 210 given two doses of AZD1222 and about 26 given two doses of MenACWY control vaccine. Trial participants were enrolled by age into subgroups of 18-55, 56-69 and 70-plus years, and around 140, 26 and 57 TCR-sequenced participants, respectively, were included in these subgroups. Paper-wide results and their limitations: Conclusions about previously exposed vaccinees are limited, since just five or six AZD1222 recipients were seropositive for SARS-CoV-2 at baseline. Epitopes outside the regions mutated in the B.1.351 and B.1.1.7 variants were reportedly recognized by nearly half of the unique spike-specific TCRs. The 56-69-year group was small, and its depth increase did not reach significance, likely because of low power. Because no day 14 peak-response samples were available, the repertoires could be characterized only after the peak T cell response. Participants were mostly white British and included more females than males, and it was suggested by the authors that clonal diversity may have been underestimated. The whole spike protein was spanned by vaccine-associated CD4 TCRs, and dominant responses were seen in regions 160-218 and 743-854. After two AZD1222 doses, both the breadth and the depth of spike-specific TCRs were significantly higher than at day 0 and than in MenACWY recipients.

Read against the paper, the sample's time point label means: baseline before first vaccination. Vaccinee samples were obtained from the UK trials COV001 and COV002, which included a single-blind randomized controlled phase 2/3 trial of AZD1222 (ChAdOx1 nCoV-19) in healthy adults. Trial participant PBMC samples were collected at day 0 and day 28 after the second dose for TCRbeta chain sequencing. The CDR3 regions of human TCRbeta chains were analyzed by immunosequencing. Regarding the original processing steps: Repertoire TCRs were matched against a reference library of SARS-CoV-2-specific TCRs generated with the MIRA antigen-specificity platform. Breadth was defined as the fraction of unique TCRs that were SARS-CoV-2-associated, and depth was defined as the fraction of total T cells that were SARS-CoV-2-associated. Using the MIRA data, each spike-specific TCR was mapped to the spike region that the TCR reacts to and placed in a CD4 or CD8 class. Log10-transformed breadth and depth values were compared by one-way ANOVA with Sidak's multiple comparisons tests. TCRdb holds this immuneACCESS table with in-frame rearrangements only. Some clones are missing; in checked studies, unresolved V genes explain under half, and the rest has no known cause. That table gives V, J and clone size, and the DNA gave D and trimming. The sample table holds 95,000 to 110,000 clones, of which 90% were seen once. Clones ranked in the top ten supply about 4.8% of the sample.

Taken from the germline V gene, the CDR1 and CDR2 loops are KGHDR and SFDVKD. Relative to germline, V is missing 8 bases and J is missing 4 bases, with 12 bases of the junction outside any gene match. From cysteine to phenylalanine, the CDR3 is 16 amino acids long. The CDR3 DNA has 48 bases and is translated from base 1. This clone was counted a single time. This receptor's antigen is unknown. The record has no base qualities; no much larger clone is one base away. Sequenced material: peripheral blood, taken on day 0 of AZD1222 vaccination. The sequence is built from TRBV24-1 and TRBJ2-3, with 9 bases in between that match TRBD2. The sequence came from an adult in good health. The CDR3 reads CATTSGQRGVSDTQYF. The nucleotide sequence is TGTGCCACCACCTCGGGCCAGCGGGGGGTATCAGATACGCAGTATTTT.